This TCR beta chain came from a study of pediatric ulcerative colitis (dated by TCRdb to the late 2010s). Background for the entire study: Under ten ulcerative colitis patients had pancolitis and two had left-sided colitis, with histology consistent with ulcerative colitis in all. From under ten newly diagnosed, treatment-naive pediatric ulcerative colitis patients and a handful of non-IBD control children, paired blood and rectal samples were collected. By Pediatric Ulcerative Colitis Activity Index, two patients had mild disease, four had moderate disease and three had acute severe colitis. Study-wide conclusions, independent of this receptor: Repertoires were derived from total lymphocyte DNA, so rare subsets such as regulatory T cells may have patterns not reflected. Two rectal CDR3 clonotypes were detected in all ulcerative colitis patients and were not detected in any of the controls. Autologous blood-rectal clonal overlap was significantly higher in ulcerative colitis patients than in controls, suggesting increased T cell trafficking to inflamed tissue. Features of the rectal repertoire distinguished controls, mild-moderate colitis patients and acute severe colitis patients, and in acute severe colitis rectal diversity was lower because of clonal expansions. A couple of patients' blood samples yielded substantially fewer templates for technical reasons and were excluded from blood-rectal overlap analysis. The healthy control group was small, with only four individuals.

Ulcerative colitis patients had received no immunosuppressive medication before the diagnostic colonoscopy. Blood was sampled at the time of the colonoscopy. The Wizard kit (Promega) was used to extract genomic DNA from the blood and intestinal samples. With respect to this clone: Its antigen has not been determined. No much larger clone is present one base from it, and per-base qualities are unavailable.

Using the immunoSEQ TRB Survey service, rearranged CDR3 beta regions were amplified from genomic DNA with multiplex V and J primers. To keep depth equal across samples, survey-level sequencing depth of up to 500,000 reads per sample was applied. Libraries were purified, pooled and sequenced on Illumina technology. From the authors' description of their analysis: Productive clonality, sample overlap, pairwise scatters, CDR3 beta length, V/D/J gene usage and productiveness were all assessed with the immunoSEQ online tools. Calculated diversity was defined as the number of unique rearrangements divided by total templates, multiplied by 100, and Shannon and Simpson indices were computed as well. Principal component analysis was performed on Z-score normalized data with the R prcomp function and the ggbiplot package. Blood-rectal clonal overlap within each subject was quantified with Morisita's index. Not all clones reach the TCRdb copy of this immuneACCESS table, which keeps in-frame sequences only. Checked studies attribute under half of the gap to unresolved V genes and leave the rest unexplained. D and trimming come from the DNA, and the V and J calls and clone size come from that table. Recorded for this sample are about 64,000 clones; roughly nine tenths of them occurred a single time. Jointly, the top ten make up about 3.5% of the sample.

Including cysteine and phenylalanine, the CDR3 has 13 amino acids. Of all the DNA, just the CDR3 is kept, 39 bases in frame from base 1. V and J lose 4 bases and 3 bases, and a span of 8 bases separates them. For CDR1 and CDR2, the germline V gene (reference sequence) lists SGHNT and YYREEE. This receptor was obtained from a boy between 10 and 17 years old with severe ulcerative colitis. The chain is made from TRBV5-4 and TRBJ1-5, with the D gene too uncertain to name. The sample taken for sequencing was blood. The CDR3 protein: CASSPDLNQPQHF. At the DNA level, the sequence is TGTGCCAGCAGCCCCGACCTCAATCAGCCCCAGCATTTT.